This TCR beta chain was retrieved from a study of CD8 T cells in Susac syndrome (dated by TCRdb to the late 2010s). Turning to the overall study: The study used repertoire sequencing to test whether antigen drove CD8+ T cell activation and differentiation in Susac syndrome. Broad study findings and their caveats: The study acknowledged that relatively few individuals were included in the TCR sequencing and HLA analysis.

Details on this clonotype: Which antigen it targets is not known. One base away there is no much larger clone; base qualities are not given.

Via the germline V gene, CDR1 is ENHRY and CDR2 SYGVKD. CDR3 length: 14 amino acids, cysteine to phenylalanine. The only DNA kept is the CDR3, 42 bases in frame from the first base. V gives up 6 bases and J gives up 5 bases, and the segment between their germline ends measures 16 bases. High-throughput TCR beta sequencing profiled peripheral blood CD8+ and CD4+ T cells from healthy donors, Susac syndrome patients and multiple sclerosis patients. The multiple sclerosis controls were treatment-naive patients who had stable or active relapsing-remitting disease and met the revised McDonald criteria. Bulk CD8+ and CD4+ T cells were purified by magnetic negative isolation, whereas CD8+ TEMRA cells were enriched by FACS. Blood was collected in EDTA tubes and processed within 24 hours, with PBMCs isolated through density gradient centrifugation. PBMCs intended for TCR sequencing were cryopreserved in liquid nitrogen and thawed later in a water bath at 37 degrees C. The sorted or isolated CD4+, CD8+ and CD8+ TEMRA cells had a purity of 90% or higher.

RNA was extracted using the RNeasy kit, and roughly 0.5 to 1 microgram was reverse transcribed with random hexamers. The immunoSEQ multiplex PCR assay, covering 54 Vbeta and 13 Jbeta segments, was used to amplify TCR beta CDR3 regions. Bias from PCR amplification was corrected by using a synthetic template baseline for primer optimization and for computational correction. On the authors' methods: Reads were annotated to V, D and J genes per IMGT and analyzed with immunoSEQ Analyzer, keeping only productive sequences. Clonality was calculated as one minus the Shannon entropy normalized by log2 of the number of productive unique sequences. For each patient and control, public and private clones were evaluated among the 100 most prevalent clones. Susac-specific clones were defined as absent from healthy and MS cohorts, some 1,000 published viral clones and other ImmuneACCESS disease sequences. TCRdb reanalyzed the raw reads on its own, using fastp at Q25 for trimming and MiXCR for clone calling, and kept in-frame beta chains. Entries are consolidated by CDR3 protein sequence, retaining the most common genes and DNA. The V and J calls reflect TCRdb's pipeline rather than the authors' work. The table for this sample lists 200,000 or so distinct CDR3 sequences; 90% to 96% of them were counted only once. The biggest ten clones account for around 0.093% of the sample.

The receptor chain draws on TRBV10-3 and TRBJ2-5, and the D gene may be TRBD2, 7 bases matching. Sequenced sample: CD4+ T cells from PBMCs. The TCR originated in a human donor with multiple sclerosis. The DNA reads TGTGCCATCAGCGTTGGGGGGGGCCAGGAGACCCAGTACTTC. Its protein product is CAISVGGGQETQYF.